This T cell receptor beta chain was retrieved from a study of T cell responses to AZD1222 COVID-19 vaccine. Study results and caveats: Nearly half of unique spike-specific TCRs reportedly avoided B.1.351 and B.1.1.7 mutated regions. Among vaccine-associated CD4 TCRs, coverage spanned spike, with dominance at 160-218 and 743-854.

The V and J ends lost 6 bases and 8 bases respectively, with 17 bases between them. The CDR3 loop spans 14 amino acids. Germline V gene lookup returns CDR1 MDHEN and CDR2 SYDVKM. Remarks on this clone: Its specificity is not known.

Clones were read by immunoSEQ multiplex PCR, and TCRdb kept only the in-frame ones, dropping some. The data contain 140,000 to 150,000 clones, about nine tenths of them seen just once; the ten biggest clones take up around 1.7%. This specimen consisted of peripheral blood, obtained 28 days after the second AZD1222 dose. The source is an adult who received the AZD1222 COVID-19 vaccine. This sequence joins TRBV28 and TRBJ2-1; possible D gene TRBD2, 6 bases. The CDR3 DNA is TGTGCCAGCAGCCTCACTCGGGGGTGGGATGAGCAGTTCTTC. This sequence encodes CASSLTRGWDEQFF.